The entry below gives a single TCR beta chain sequence along with its context. The antigen is unknown. These data originate in a study of T cells after yellow fever vaccination. Overall study: Where fractions had low cell numbers, libraries were prepared from them with the SMART-Seq v4 Ultra Low Input RNA kit.

TCRdb fed the 5' RACE reads into MiXCR, producing one record per CDR3 protein. The sample consists of some 290,000 distinct CDR3 sequences, over 8.5% of them appearing once. This CDR3 is built from 13 residues. V shed 6 bases and J 7 bases; nucleotides not matched to a gene: 5. Germline CDR1 DFQATT, CDR2 SNEGSKA (reference sequence). Study findings and constraints: Contaminants from the bulk population, in the form of abundant clonotypes, could be found in FACS-sorted repertoires. Overall, a small share of clonotypes was seen in both CD4 and CD8 compartments.

The receptor's source is a man aged 18 to 35 who received the YFV17D yellow fever vaccine. Source: CD4+ T cells sorted from PBMCs, taken 45 days after the yellow fever booster vaccination. The chain uses TRBV20-1 and TRBJ1-3; TRBD1 agrees at 11 bases. CDR3 sequence (DNA): TGCAGTGCAAGCAGGACAGGGGGCAACACCATATATTTT. Its translation is CSASRTGGNTIYF.